These 29 T cell receptor beta chains were all obtained from the same sample, sequenced in a study of shared clonotypes between healthy human individuals. The method was immunoSEQ multiplex PCR; TCRdb's version includes in-frame clones alone and lacks a portion of them. The sample lists roughly 2,000,000 clones; around 95% were seen once. The naive CD8 population came from CD45RO-negative cells selected for CCR7, without terminally differentiated effector memory CD45RA+ cells. The sample consisted of naive CD8+ T cells from PBMCs. The receptors come from a man between 18 and 29 years old in good health. Some clones in this sample may be carry-over from other donors' samples.

The CDR3 region is CASSELHSYEQYF. DNA of the CDR3: TGTGCCAGCAGTGAACTTCACTCCTACGAGCAGTACTTC. This sequence joins TRBV2 and TRBJ2-7, with D hard to call. The CDR3 covers 13 residues. CDR1 and CDR2 (germline): SNHLY, FYNNEI. V gave up 2 bases and J gave up 0 bases, with 5 bases separating them. The entire variable domain, with the rest obtained from reference TRBV2 and TRBJ2-7, is as follows: EPEVTQTPSHQVTQMGQEVILRCVPISNHLYFYWYRQILGQKVEFLVSFYNNEISEKSEIFDDQFSVERPDGSNFTLKIRSTKLEDSAMYFCASSELHSYEQYFGPGTRLTVT.

The chain uses TRBV4-2 and TRBJ2-3, with D perhaps given as TRBD1 or TRBD2 (5 bases each). Germline V CDR1 and CDR2: LGHNA, YNFKEQ. This CDR3 comprises 18 residues. With 4 bases removed from V and 0 bases from J, the gap between germline ends came to 20 bases. CDR3 bases: TGTGCCAGCAGCCGCGTACCGTTGGGGGACCCTAGCACAGATACGCAGTATTTT. Its protein product is CASSRVPLGDPSTDTQYF.

A word on this clone: Other nucleotide sequences from this sample produce the same CDR3. The rearrangement uses TRBV9 and TRBJ2-3; tentatively, D is TRBD1 (6 bases). V gave up 0 bases and J gave up 2 bases, with 10 bases separating them. Looked up from germline, CDR1 is SGDLS and CDR2 is YYNGEE. The CDR3 is 15 amino acids. This CDR3 is CASSVGTAHTDTQYF. DNA for the CDR3: TGTGCCAGCAGCGTAGGGACAGCACACACAGATACGCAGTATTTT.

This clone has only one observation. The rearrangement links TRBV5-6 to TRBJ1-1; the D is unclear. This CDR3 is built from 13 residues. Germline assignment: CDR1 SGHDT and CDR2 YYEEEE. V was shortened by 4 bases and J by 9 bases, with 16 bases between the two germline ends. The DNA for the CDR3 is TGTGCCAGCAGCGCGGACTTCTCTCCCCAAGCTTTCTTT. It encodes CASSADFSPQAFF. Variable domain in full (rest from reference TRBV5-6 and TRBJ1-1): DAGVTQSPTHLIKTRGQQVTLRCSPKSGHDTVSWYQQALGQGPQFIFQYYEEEERQRGNFPDRFSGHQFPNYSSELNVNALLLGDSALYLCASSADFSPQAFFGQGTRLTVV.

This clone was picked up one time. This chain connects TRBV4-3 to TRBJ2-1; D gene unclear. The CDR3 has 15 residues. V gave up 2 bases and J gave up 5 bases, with 13 bases separating them. The V gene's germline CDR1 is LGHNA and CDR2 YSLEER. The CDR3 DNA follows: TGCGCCAGCAGCCAATCTAGTAGGAAAAACAATGAGCAGTTCTTC. Translated, it gives CASSQSSRKNNEQFF.

The rearrangement links TRBV15 to TRBJ1-4; 7 positions match TRBD1. Germline CDR1 is LNHNV and CDR2 is YYDKDF (reference sequence). This CDR3 comprises 15 residues. V was pared by 5 bases and J by 4 bases, with 7 bases of the junction left unmatched. The CDR3 region is CATSGGDRHNEKLFF. The CDR3 nucleotides are TGTGCCACCAGCGGAGGGGACAGACATAATGAAAAACTGTTTTTT. Supplemented by reference TRBV15 and TRBJ1-4, the full variable domain reads DAMVIQNPRYQVTQFGKPVTLSCSQTLNHNVMYWYQQKSSQAPKLLFHYYDKDFNNEADTPDNFQSRRPNTSFCFLDIRSPGLGDTAMYLCATSGGDRHNEKLFFGSGTQLSVL.

The chain couples TRBV6-6 to TRBJ1-1, with TRBD1 matching 8 bases. The J segment lost 11 bases and the V segment lost 0 bases, leaving 5 bases of the junction unmatched. Germline values: CDR1 MNHNY, CDR2 SVGAGI (reference sequence). This CDR3 is 13 amino acids long. CDR3: CASSYSIDRGAFF. The DNA of the CDR3 is TGTGCCAGCAGTTACTCGATTGACAGGGGTGCTTTCTTT.

The rearrangement joins TRBV7-2 to TRBJ2-7, with 7 bases matching TRBD1. V lost 4 bases to trimming and J lost 3 bases; unmatched junction nucleotides: 6. Germline V gene sequence: CDR1 SGHTA, CDR2 FQGNSA. The CDR3 is 14 amino acids. The CDR3 spells CASSWGQQIYEQYF. The CDR3 coding sequence is TGTGCCAGCAGCTGGGGACAGCAAATCTACGAGCAGTACTTC.

V is TRBV28 and J is TRBJ2-2; D assignment may be TRBD1 or TRBD2 (5 bases each). The CDR3 extends over 15 amino acids. Germline lookup yields CDR1 MDHEN and CDR2 SYDVKM. Trimming took 3 bases from V and 4 from J, leaving 12 bases between them. Written as DNA, the CDR3 is TGTGCCAGCAGTTTGGGGACCCACCTCACCGGGGAGCTGTTTTTT. This gives the protein CASSLGTHLTGELFF.

The chain joins TRBV29-1 to TRBJ2-7, with unresolved D. The germline V gene encodes CDR1 SQVTM and CDR2 ANQGSEA. This CDR3 has 14 amino acids. Trimming stripped 4 bases from V and 2 bases from J, with 15 bases between. In DNA, the CDR3 is TGCAGCGTTGTGGTGCGGACCCAGACCTACGAGCAGTACTTC. This sequence encodes CSVVVRTQTYEQYF.

The chain combines TRBV2 with TRBJ2-7; 13 positions match TRBD2. The CDR3 runs to 16 residues. Germline V CDR1 and CDR2: SNHLY, FYNNEI. With V trimmed by 6 bases and J by 3 bases, 8 bases remained unmatched. CDR3 region: CASRVTSGRPYYEQYF. CDR3 DNA: TGTGCCAGCAGAGTGACTAGCGGGAGGCCATACTACGAGCAGTACTTC.

The chain's CDR3 is CASCEGLSGNTIYF. For the CDR3, the DNA is TGTGCCAGCTGCGAGGGACTCTCTGGAAACACCATATATTTT. The gene calls are TRBV9 and TRBJ1-3; D perhaps matches TRBD1 (5 bases). The ends were cut back, 7 bases at V and 0 bases at J, with 11 bases in the middle. Per germline, CDR1 SGDLS and CDR2 YYNGEE. This CDR3 is 14 amino acids long.

The V and J genes are TRBV14 and TRBJ1-1, with unresolved D. The V gene's germline CDR1 is SGHDN and CDR2 FVKESK. The CDR3 runs to 17 residues. Trimming pared 3 bases from V and 1 base from J, leaving 18 bases between. Here the CDR3 DNA reads TGTGCCAGCAGCCAGCGGTTGGCGGGATTGGCGAACACTGAAGCTTTCTTT. It is translated as CASSQRLAGLANTEAFF.

V and J are TRBV13 and TRBJ2-3; D is perhaps TRBD1 (5 bases). Germline V gene lookup returns CDR1 PRHDT and CDR2 FYEKMQ (reference sequence). This CDR3 is 13 amino acids long. V lost 3 bases, J lost 6 bases, and 10 bases lay in between. DNA for the CDR3: TGTGCCAGCAGCTTTCGGCAGGGTGATACGCAGTATTTT. Protein: CASSFRQGDTQYF. Combining the CDR3 with reference TRBV13 and TRBJ2-3 gives the whole variable domain AAGVIQSPRHLIKEKRETATLKCYPIPRHDTVYWYQQGPGQDPQFLISFYEKMQSDKGSIPDRFSAQQFSDYHSELNMSSLELGDSALYFCASSFRQGDTQYFGPGTRLTVL.

This sequence joins TRBV28 and TRBJ2-2; perhaps D is TRBD1 or TRBD2 (5 bases each). V shed 6 bases and J shed 3 bases, with 14 bases lying between them. The CDR3 has 15 amino acids. Germline CDR1 is MDHEN and CDR2 is SYDVKM. Written as DNA, the CDR3 is TGTGCCAGCAGATTTCCCGAGGGGTACACCGGGGAGCTGTTTTTT. This gives the protein CASRFPEGYTGELFF.

CDR3 sequence (DNA): TGTGCCAGCAGGCCCACGGGAGCGAGCGCAGATACGCAGTATTTT. This gives the protein CASRPTGASADTQYF. The genes are TRBV28 and TRBJ2-3, with D perhaps TRBD2 (6 bases). Germline assignment: CDR1 MDHEN and CDR2 SYDVKM. Trimming left V 6 bases short and J 4 bases short, with 17 bases between. The CDR3 is 15 residues long.

The chain employs TRBV28 and TRBJ2-7; 11 bases agree with TRBD2. V dropped 6 bases and J dropped 0; count of bases not matched to a gene: 1. The CDR3 has 14 amino acids. The V gene's germline CDR1 is MDHEN and CDR2 SYDVKM. CDR3 in amino acids: CASRTSGGSYEQYF. CDR3 DNA sequence: TGTGCCAGCAGAACTAGCGGGGGCTCCTACGAGCAGTACTTC.

This clone appeared once. V usage is TRBV28 and J usage is TRBJ1-6, with D possibly matching TRBD1 (5 bases). Germline assignment: CDR1 MDHEN and CDR2 SYDVKM. CDR3 length equals 15 residues. The germline V and J ends were trimmed by 7 bases and 6 bases, with 16 bases remaining between them. The CDR3 sequence is CASNEKDKINSPLHF. The DNA of the CDR3 is TGTGCCAGCAACGAGAAGGACAAGATTAATTCACCCCTCCACTTT. Combining the CDR3 with reference TRBV28 and TRBJ1-6 gives the whole variable domain DVKVTQSSRYLVKRTGEKVFLECVQDMDHENMFWYRQDPGLGLRLIYFSYDVKMKEKGDIPEGYSVSREKKERFSLILESASTNQTSMYLCASNEKDKINSPLHFGNGTRLTVT.

The rearrangement joins TRBV19 to TRBJ2-1; perhaps TRBD1 as D (5 bases). The CDR3 totals 14 residues. Between the trimmed V and J ends, which lost 4 bases and 2 bases, there was a span of 9 bases. Germline lookup yields CDR1 LNHDA and CDR2 SQIVND (reference sequence). CDR3 amino acids: CASSKGNTYNEQFF. CDR3 nucleotide sequence: TGTGCCAGTAGTAAGGGGAACACCTACAATGAGCAGTTCTTC.

The V and J genes are TRBV29-1 and TRBJ2-1; 9 bases are a match to TRBD1. This CDR3 spans 14 amino acids. The germline CDR1 and CDR2 sequences are SQVTM and ANQGSEA. Trimming took 8 bases from V and 10 from J; bases not matched to a gene: 15. Here the CDR3 DNA reads TGCAGCATCCTACCCGGGACAGGGAACGGCGAGCAGTTCTTC. This sequence encodes CSILPGTGNGEQFF.

V gene TRBV5-4 combines with J gene TRBJ2-5, with TRBD1 as a possible D gene (6 bases). Trimming stripped 4 bases from V and 4 bases from J, with 17 bases between. The CDR3 runs to 15 residues. In germline, CDR1 is SGHNT, CDR2 YYREEE (reference sequence). The CDR3 coding sequence is TGTGCCAGCAGCCTGAGACAGGAACTTGTAGAGACCCAGTACTTC. Translated, it gives CASSLRQELVETQYF.

The V gene is TRBV7-6, the J gene TRBJ1-2; maybe TRBD1 (5 bases). CDR1 and CDR2 (germline): SGHVS, FNYEAQ. This CDR3 is built from 16 residues. The V and J ends lost 5 bases and 2 bases respectively, with 18 bases between them. The CDR3 protein is CASSQTSGTLNYGYTF. In DNA form, the CDR3 reads TGTGCCAGCAGCCAGACCTCAGGGACCTTAAACTATGGCTACACCTTC. The complete variable domain, with remaining parts taken from reference TRBV7-6 and TRBJ1-2, reads GAGVSQSPRYKVTKRGQDVALRCDPISGHVSLYWYRQALGQGPEFLTYFNYEAQQDKSGLPNDRFSAERPEGSISTLTIQRTEQRDSAMYRCASSQTSGTLNYGYTFGSGTRLTVV.

V gene TRBV13 combines with J gene TRBJ2-5, with TRBD2 identical over 13 bases. Germline values: CDR1 PRHDT, CDR2 FYEKMQ (reference sequence). This CDR3 spans 17 amino acids. Trimming took 5 bases from V and 5 from J; bases not matched to a gene: 11. In DNA form, the CDR3 reads TGTGCCAGCAGCCCAGCCGGGACTAGCGGGATGTGGGAGACCCAGTACTTC. This codes for CASSPAGTSGMWETQYF.

The chain recombines TRBV15 with TRBJ2-7, with D possibly TRBD2 on 5 matching bases. Trimming took off 3 bases at V and 7 bases at J, with 22 bases between the two ends. CDR3 length: 16 residues. Germline V gene sequence: CDR1 LNHNV, CDR2 YYDKDF (reference sequence). The CDR3: CATSRGRLQHNAEQYF. CDR3 in DNA: TGTGCCACCAGCAGGGGGAGACTCCAACACAACGCGGAGCAGTACTTC. Full variable domain (missing parts from reference TRBV15 and TRBJ2-7): DAMVIQNPRYQVTQFGKPVTLSCSQTLNHNVMYWYQQKSSQAPKLLFHYYDKDFNNEADTPDNFQSRRPNTSFCFLDIRSPGLGDTAMYLCATSRGRLQHNAEQYFGPGTRLTVT.

The chain couples TRBV7-8 to TRBJ2-2; 8 bases are a match to TRBD2. This CDR3 contains 16 residues. Germline CDR1 SGHVS, CDR2 FQNEAQ. V gave up 8 bases and J gave up 6 bases; unmatched junction bases: 14. The CDR3 region has the DNA TGTGCCAGCTTGGCCTGGGGACTAGTCTTCTCCGGGGAGCTGTTTTTT. Protein product: CASLAWGLVFSGELFF. Variable domain in full (rest from reference TRBV7-8 and TRBJ2-2): GAGVSQSPRYKVAKRGQDVALRCDPISGHVSLFWYQQALGQGPEFLTYFQNEAQLDKSGLPSDRFFAERPEGSVSTLKIQRTQQEDSAVYLCASLAWGLVFSGELFFGEGSRLTVL.

About this clone itself: The sample holds other DNA sequences that translate to the same CDR3. The V and J genes are TRBV11-2 and TRBJ2-1, with no clear D. V gave up 1 base and J gave up 6 bases, with 4 bases separating them. Germline assignment: CDR1 SGHAT and CDR2 FQNNGV. This CDR3 spans 12 amino acids. The CDR3 reads CASSLGFNEQFF. The CDR3 DNA follows: TGTGCCAGCAGCTTAGGATTCAATGAGCAGTTCTTC.

The chain carries TRBV9 and TRBJ2-7; 16 bases match TRBD2. CDR3 length equals 16 residues. Germline assignment: CDR1 SGDLS and CDR2 YYNGEE. V gave up 4 bases and J gave up 2 bases; unmatched junction bases: 3. CDR3 DNA: TGTGCCAGCAGCCCGGGGACTAGCGGGAGGGCCTACGAGCAGTACTTC. Translated, it gives CASSPGTSGRAYEQYF.

The chain employs TRBV29-1 and TRBJ1-1; TRBD1 is a possible D gene (5 bases). The V gene lost 4 bases and the J gene lost 2 bases, with 11 bases spanning the gap. CDR3 length: 13 amino acids. The V gene's germline CDR1 is SQVTM and CDR2 ANQGSEA. The CDR3 protein is CSVVLDSNTEAFF. Here the CDR3 DNA reads TGCAGCGTTGTTCTCGACAGCAACACTGAAGCTTTCTTT.

The rearrangement links TRBV9 to TRBJ2-5; 7 nucleotides match TRBD2. V shed 4 bases and J 0 bases; nucleotides not matched to a gene: 18. There are 19 residues in the CDR3. CDR1 and CDR2 from the germline V gene are SGDLS and YYNGEE. CDR3 in amino acids: CASSSPPQQIAGNQETQYF. The DNA for the CDR3 is TGTGCCAGCAGCTCTCCCCCCCAACAAATAGCGGGTAACCAAGAGACCCAGTACTTC.